This TCR beta chain emerged from a study of T cells in lung cancer brain metastases (dated by TCRdb to the late 2010s). About the study as a whole: Of the 20 to 25 patients, about 15 had a history of tobacco use, with a median of 40 pack-years. Of the approximately 20 patients, under 19 received no interval therapy between resection of the primary and resection of the metastasis. The median interval between acquisition of the primary specimen and acquisition of the brain metastasis specimen was under 400 days. The study compared TCR beta CDR3 repertoires of fully resected primary non-small cell lung cancers with those of paired brain metastases. A cohort of around 20 patients was included, from whom 40 specimens were contributed, with one primary lung lesion and one brain metastasis obtained from each patient. Patients had a median age at first diagnosis of 57.5 years, with roughly nine males and eleven to twelve females. The average DNA integrity number was approximately 3.6 in both primary and metastatic specimens, and the two sites did not differ significantly.

Between about 2 and 5 ug genomic DNA was input per sample, and equal DNA input was given to paired samples. TCR beta libraries were built with the immunoSEQ hsTCRbeta Kit using multiplexed V and J gene primers in two PCR steps. The pooled libraries, together with positive and negative controls, were sequenced on an Illumina MiSeq running a 100-cycle paired-end protocol. The paper's data handling went like this. The immunoSEQ vendor processed the raw data into normalized, annotated TCR beta repertoire reports. Richness was defined as unique clones by nucleotide sequence, and total richness was extrapolated with the iChao1 and Efron-Thisted estimators. To characterize and compare the paired lesions, the analysis used Pielou's evenness, Simpson's index, the proportional abundance of the top-ten clones, and the Morisita overlap index. TCRdb stores this immuneACCESS table with in-frame sequences only. Part of the clones is absent; in the studies checked, under half of the shortfall reflects unresolved V genes, and no reason is known for the rest. That table gives V, J and clone size, and the DNA gave D and trimming. For this sample there are just under 2,500 clones; around nine tenths appear just once. Around 3.8% of the sample is held by the ten biggest clonotypes.

The investigation overall reported the following: Brain metastases had significantly fewer unique productive clones than paired primaries (median 1540 versus 4551). A significantly larger repertoire fraction was made up by the ten most abundant clones in brain metastases than in primaries, which was suggestive of clonal expansion. Most clones were specific to a single lesion, and overlap between paired lesions was limited (mean Morisita index around 0.25). The study could not control for the effects of preoperative corticosteroids on T cell infiltration in brain metastases. Retrieval of the complete infiltrating T cell repertoire may have been prevented by DNA fragmentation in FFPE samples.

Patients had resection either for delayed recurrence of a solitary brain metastasis or for synchronous oligometastatic disease. Patients with a history of multiple malignancies were excluded so that cancers other than NSCLC would not be included. Using marked H&E slides as a guide, tumor areas were macrodissected from 5 or 6 unstained 10 um sections that had been deparaffinized. All specimens were formalin-fixed and paraffin-embedded (FFPE). The AllPrep DNA/RNA FFPE Kit was used for extraction of genomic DNA. As to this clone: Its antigen is still unknown. Per-base qualities were not stored, and no clone one base away is much larger.

Via the germline V gene (reference sequence), CDR1 is LNHDA and CDR2 SQIVND. The germline V and J ends show losses of 6 bases and 0 bases respectively, and no gene match explains 6 bases of the junction. The CDR3 has 15 amino acids, counting the end cysteine and phenylalanine. Just CDR3 DNA is preserved here, 45 bases in frame from base 1. The sample consisted of tumor tissue from a brain metastasis. The cell subset or site label corresponds to: paired resected brain metastasis. The TCR originated in a man in his sixties or seventies with non-small cell lung cancer that had spread to the brain. The chain links TRBV19 with TRBJ2-7, and TRBD1 matches 9 of the central bases. For the CDR3, the sequence is CASRVGTGSSYEQYF. Read as DNA, the sequence is TGTGCCAGTAGAGTCGGGACAGGGAGCTCCTACGAGCAGTACTTC.